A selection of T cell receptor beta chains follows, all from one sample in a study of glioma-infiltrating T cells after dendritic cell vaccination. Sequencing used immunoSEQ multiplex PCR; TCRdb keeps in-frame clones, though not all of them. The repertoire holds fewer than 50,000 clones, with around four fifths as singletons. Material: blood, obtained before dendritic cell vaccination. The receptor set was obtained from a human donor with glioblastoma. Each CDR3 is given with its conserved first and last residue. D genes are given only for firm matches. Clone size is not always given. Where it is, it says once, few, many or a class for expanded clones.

CDR3: CASSPTGTPNYGYTF
DNA: TGTGCCAGCTCACCGACCGGGACACCTAACTATGGCTACACCTTC
J: TRBJ1-2
V: TRBV18
D: NA
size: once

CDR3: CASSLEGGNTGELFF
DNA: TGTGCTAGCAGCTTAGAAGGGGGGAACACCGGGGAGCTGTTTTTT
J: TRBJ2-2
V: TRBV7-7
D: NA
size: NA

CDR3: CASSLDLGVEQYF
DNA: TGTGCCAGCAGCTTAGATTTAGGGGTCGAGCAGTACTTC
J: TRBJ2-7
V: TRBV11-2
D: NA
size: once

CDR3: CASSSTPNNSPLHF
DNA: TGCGCCAGCAGCTCCACACCAAATAATTCACCCCTCCACTTT
J: TRBJ1-6
V: TRBV5-1
D: NA
size: NA

CDR3: CSVEGQGYTDTQYF
DNA: TGCAGCGTTGAAGGACAGGGGTACACAGATACGCAGTATTTT
J: TRBJ2-3
V: TRBV29-1
D: TRBD1
size: NA

CDR3: CASSLSRAGGRGTGELFF
DNA: TGTGCCAGCAGTTTATCGAGAGCGGGGGGGCGGGGCACCGGGGAGCTGTTTTTT
J: TRBJ2-2
V: TRBV27
D: TRBD2
size: once

CDR3: CASSRQGSNTEAFF
DNA: TGTGCCAGCAGTAGACAGGGGTCGAACACTGAAGCTTTCTTT
J: TRBJ1-1
V: TRBV6-6
D: TRBD1
size: NA

CDR3: CASSLSRESYEQYF
DNA: TGTGCCAGCAGCTTATCTAGGGAGTCCTACGAGCAGTACTTC
J: TRBJ2-7
V: TRBV7-3
D: NA
size: NA

CDR3: CASSSYPNSPLHF
DNA: TGTGCCAGCAGCTCCTATCCGAATTCCCCCCTCCACTTT
J: TRBJ1-6
V: TRBV9
D: NA
size: few

CDR3: CASSLEGQGPYEQYF
DNA: TGTGCCAGCAGCTTAGAGGGACAGGGACCTTACGAGCAGTACTTC
J: TRBJ2-7
V: TRBV7-6
D: TRBD1
size: NA

CDR3: CASSLSGTTNYEQYF
DNA: TGTGCCAGCAGTTTATCCGGGACAACCAACTACGAGCAGTACTTC
J: TRBJ2-7
V: TRBV27
D: NA
size: few

CDR3: CASSRTGSQLIYEQYF
DNA: TGTGCCAGCAGTCGGACAGGTTCCCAATTGATTTACGAGCAGTACTTC
J: TRBJ2-7
V: TRBV27
D: TRBD1
size: NA

CDR3: CASSIGAYEQYF
DNA: TGTGCCAGTAGTATCGGGGCCTACGAGCAGTACTTC
J: TRBJ2-7
V: TRBV19
D: NA
size: NA

CDR3: CATSRDPFYEQYF
DNA: TGTGCCACCAGCAGAGATCCCTTCTACGAGCAGTACTTC
J: TRBJ2-7
V: TRBV15
D: NA
size: NA

CDR3: CASSPRPQGSYEQYF
DNA: TGTGCCAGCAGCCCTCGCCCTCAGGGCTCCTACGAGCAGTACTTC
J: TRBJ2-7
V: TRBV4-2
D: NA
size: few

CDR3: CASSLDSQHQPQHF
DNA: TGTGCCAGCAGTCTAGACTCTCAACATCAGCCCCAGCATTTT
J: TRBJ1-5
V: TRBV27
D: NA
size: NA

CDR3: CATSPLNDRTGELFF
DNA: TGTGCCACCAGCCCGCTTAATGACAGGACCGGGGAGCTGTTTTTT
J: TRBJ2-2
V: TRBV15
D: NA
size: once

CDR3: CATTKPRAGANVLTF
DNA: TGTGCCACCACCAAGCCGCGCGCCGGGGCCAACGTCCTGACTTTC
J: TRBJ2-6
V: TRBV15
D: NA
size: NA

CDR3: CASSRLGVSDEQYF
DNA: TGCGCCAGCAGCCGGCTGGGAGTCTCAGACGAGCAGTACTTC
J: TRBJ2-7
V: TRBV5-1
D: NA
size: NA

CDR3: CASSVFGDPYEQYF
DNA: TGTGCCAGCAGCGTATTTGGAGATCCCTACGAGCAGTACTTC
J: TRBJ2-7
V: TRBV9
D: NA
size: NA

CDR3: CAISESMRRSYNEQFF
DNA: TGTGCCATCAGTGAGTCGATGAGGAGATCCTACAATGAGCAGTTCTTC
J: TRBJ2-1
V: TRBV10-3
D: NA
size: once

CDR3: CASSQWTGGLSTDTQYF
DNA: TGTGCCAGCAGCCAATGGACAGGGGGTCTTAGCACAGATACGCAGTATTTT
J: TRBJ2-3
V: TRBV4-2
D: TRBD1
size: NA

CDR3: CAISDLKGETQYF
DNA: TGTGCCATCAGTGATTTAAAGGGGGAGACCCAGTACTTC
J: TRBJ2-5
V: TRBV10-3
D: NA
size: NA

CDR3: CASSPRDRGIPYEQYF
DNA: TGTGCCAGCTCACCCCGGGACAGGGGTATCCCCTACGAGCAGTACTTC
J: TRBJ2-7
V: TRBV18
D: TRBD1
size: NA

CDR3: CAWSVLHRGLAGGPYEQYF
DNA: TGTGCCTGGAGTGTACTTCATCGGGGACTAGCGGGGGGTCCCTACGAGCAGTACTTC
J: TRBJ2-7
V: TRBV30
D: TRBD2
size: NA

CDR3: CASSQVKWGYQNTGELFF
DNA: TGCGCCAGCAGCCAGGTTAAATGGGGCTACCAGAACACCGGGGAGCTGTTTTTT
J: TRBJ2-2
V: TRBV4-1
D: NA
size: once

CDR3: CASSPGGITEAFF
DNA: TGTGCCAGCTCACCGGGGGGAATCACTGAAGCTTTCTTT
J: TRBJ1-1
V: TRBV18
D: NA
size: NA

CDR3: CASSLGTGSSYEQYF
DNA: TGTGCCAGCAGCTTGGGGACAGGGAGCTCCTACGAGCAGTACTTC
J: TRBJ2-7
V: TRBV7-6
D: TRBD1
size: NA

CDR3: CASSLDSAIGGSLYGYTF
DNA: TGTGCCAGCAGCTTAGATTCGGCAATCGGCGGCAGTTTATATGGCTACACCTTC
J: TRBJ1-2
V: TRBV11-2
D: NA
size: once

CDR3: CASSLGNRGLRETQYF
DNA: TGTGCCAGCAGCTTAGGAAACAGGGGTCTCCGGGAGACCCAGTACTTC
J: TRBJ2-5
V: TRBV7-3
D: TRBD1
size: NA

CDR3: CASSGGGASTDTQYF
DNA: TGTGCCAGCAGTGGTGGCGGAGCCTCCACAGATACGCAGTATTTT
J: TRBJ2-3
V: TRBV2
D: NA
size: NA

CDR3: CASSLALRQAPYGYTF
DNA: TGTGCCAGCAGCTTAGCGCTGAGACAGGCCCCCTATGGCTACACCTTC
J: TRBJ1-2
V: TRBV7-9
D: NA
size: NA

CDR3: CASSYTRTGYQETQYF
DNA: TGTGCCAGCAGTTACACAAGGACAGGGTACCAAGAGACCCAGTACTTC
J: TRBJ2-5
V: TRBV6-6
D: TRBD1
size: NA

CDR3: CASSHWGPGLNTEAFF
DNA: TGTGCCAGTAGCCACTGGGGCCCGGGCCTGAACACTGAAGCTTTCTTT
J: TRBJ1-1
V: TRBV19
D: NA
size: NA

CDR3: CASKALGLGDTGELFF
DNA: TGTGCCAGCAAAGCGTTGGGGCTAGGCGACACCGGGGAGCTGTTTTTT
J: TRBJ2-2
V: TRBV7-9
D: NA
size: NA

CDR3: CASSQDAAAGGNIQYF
DNA: TGCGCCAGCAGCCAAGATGCGGCTGCAGGGGGAAACATTCAGTACTTC
J: TRBJ2-4
V: TRBV4-1
D: TRBD1
size: NA

CDR3: CASKARGGRLSVTDTQYF
DNA: TGTGCCAGCAAGGCGCGGGGGGGCCGTCTTTCCGTCACAGATACGCAGTATTTT
J: TRBJ2-3
V: TRBV4-2
D: TRBD2
size: NA

CDR3: CASSLRQLNTEAFF
DNA: TGTGCCAGCAGCTTAAGACAGTTGAACACTGAAGCTTTCTTT
J: TRBJ1-1
V: TRBV7-2
D: NA
size: NA

CDR3: CAWSVQGRGQETQYF
DNA: TGTGCCTGGAGTGTGCAGGGCCGAGGCCAAGAGACCCAGTACTTC
J: TRBJ2-5
V: TRBV30
D: NA
size: NA

CDR3: CASSQIARYNEQFF
DNA: TGTGCCAGCAGCCAAATAGCGCGCTACAATGAGCAGTTCTTC
J: TRBJ2-1
V: TRBV7-9
D: NA
size: NA

CDR3: CASSPNSGVSYEQYF
DNA: TGTGCCAGCAGCCCCAATAGCGGGGTCTCCTACGAGCAGTACTTC
J: TRBJ2-7
V: TRBV7-2
D: TRBD2
size: NA

CDR3: CSVDLAGGQTQYF
DNA: TGCAGCGTTGACCTAGCGGGGGGACAGACCCAGTACTTC
J: TRBJ2-5
V: TRBV29-1
D: TRBD2
size: once

CDR3: CASSPRETQYF
DNA: TGTGCCAGCAGTCCTAGAGAGACCCAGTACTTC
J: TRBJ2-5
V: TRBV6-5
D: NA
size: NA

CDR3: CASSYYTGTEAFF
DNA: TGTGCCAGCAGTTACTACACAGGGACTGAAGCTTTCTTT
J: TRBJ1-1
V: TRBV6-6
D: NA
size: few